This TCR beta chain was recovered during a study of CD8+ T cells in alopecia areata. About the study: Severity of treated patients was scored by affected scalp percentage. General observations from the study: Uncertainty remains about how baseline CD8+ expansion links to response, with one nonresponder.

Treatment meaning: oral pan-JAK inhibitor, 5-10 mg twice daily. This clone was observed a handful of times. No antigen is known for it. As the sequencing template, cDNA was produced by extracting RNA and reverse transcribing it. The table came from immunoSEQ multiplex PCR; TCRdb's copy has only in-frame clones and leaves some out. The sample gives roughly 110,000 clones, 50% to 75% of which show up once; more than 10% is in the top ten. Here the sequenced sample was CD8+ T cells sorted from blood, taken at week 24, from a patient treated with tofacitinib. The receptor was isolated from a human donor with alopecia areata.

CDR3 sequence: CAGSAHGEGQGDGYTF. The DNA of the CDR3 is TGTGCCGGATCGGCCCACGGTGAGGGACAGGGTGACGGCTACACCTTC. The V and J genes are TRBV6-6 and TRBJ1-2, with TRBD1 matching over 9 bases. The CDR3 is made up of 16 amino acids. The trim removed 11 bases at V and 8 bases at J, leaving 21 bases unmatched. Germline V gene data show CDR1 as MNHNY and CDR2 as SVGAGI (reference sequence).